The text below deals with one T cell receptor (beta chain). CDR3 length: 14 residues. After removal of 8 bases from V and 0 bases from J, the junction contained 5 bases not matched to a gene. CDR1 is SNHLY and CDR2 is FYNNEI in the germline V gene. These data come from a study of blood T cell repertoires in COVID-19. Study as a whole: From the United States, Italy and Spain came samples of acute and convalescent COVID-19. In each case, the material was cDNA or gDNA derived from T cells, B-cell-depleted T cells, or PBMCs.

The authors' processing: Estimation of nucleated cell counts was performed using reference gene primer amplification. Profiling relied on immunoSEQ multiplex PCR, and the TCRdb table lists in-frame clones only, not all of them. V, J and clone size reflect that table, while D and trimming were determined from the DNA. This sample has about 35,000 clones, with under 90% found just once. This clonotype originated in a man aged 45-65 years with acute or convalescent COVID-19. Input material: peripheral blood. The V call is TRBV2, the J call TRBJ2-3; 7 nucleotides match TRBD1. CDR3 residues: CASFYRGSTDTQYF. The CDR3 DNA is TGTGCCAGCTTCTACAGGGGAAGCACAGATACGCAGTATTTT.